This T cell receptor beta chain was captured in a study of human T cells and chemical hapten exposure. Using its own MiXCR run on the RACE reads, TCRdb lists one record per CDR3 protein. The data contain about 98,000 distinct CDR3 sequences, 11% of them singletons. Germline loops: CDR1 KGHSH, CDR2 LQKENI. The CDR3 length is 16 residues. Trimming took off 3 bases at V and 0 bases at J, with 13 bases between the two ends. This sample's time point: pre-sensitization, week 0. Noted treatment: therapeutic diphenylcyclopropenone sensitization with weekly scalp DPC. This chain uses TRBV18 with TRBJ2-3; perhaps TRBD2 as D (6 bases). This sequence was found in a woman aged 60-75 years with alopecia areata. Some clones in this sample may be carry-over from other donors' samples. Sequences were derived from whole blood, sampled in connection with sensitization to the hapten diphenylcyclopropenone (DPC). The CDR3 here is CASSPDQRVSTDTQYF. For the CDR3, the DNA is TGTGCCAGCTCACCGGATCAGCGGGTCAGCACAGATACGCAGTATTTT.